This paragraph reports one T cell receptor (beta chain). The PCR contained 60 Vbeta and 13 Jbeta primers. Data came from immunoSEQ multiplex PCR; TCRdb stores just in-frame clones and leaves some out. The sample yields over 150,000 clones, 82% seen once. This sample was included in a study of cytomegalovirus exposure and HLA in healthy donors. The specimen sequenced was PBMCs. This clonotype originated in a girl between 10 and 17 years old in good health and CMV-seropositive.

The CDR3 spells CASSQGAVPYGYTF. In DNA, the CDR3 is TGCGCCAGCAGCCAAGGTGCGGTTCCTTACGGCTACACCTTC. The chain has TRBV4-1 and TRBJ1-2; D uncertain. Germline V lookup: CDR1 MGHRA, CDR2 YSYEKL. This CDR3 is built from 14 residues. Trimming removed 1 base from V and 8 bases from J, with 14 bases in between.